A single sample is the source of the 32 T cell receptor beta chains below, sequenced in a study of blood T cell repertoires in COVID-19. Clones were read by immunoSEQ multiplex PCR, and TCRdb kept only the in-frame ones, dropping some. Of approximately 210,000 clones listed, about nine tenths are singletons. Source material: peripheral blood. Receptors were obtained from a man in his sixties or seventies with acute or convalescent COVID-19.

This clone was seen a single time. The V call is TRBV7-2, the J call TRBJ2-1; possible D gene TRBD2, 5 bases. Trimming took 5 bases from V and 3 from J, leaving 17 bases between them. CDR3 length: 16 residues. CDR1 SGHTA and CDR2 FQGNSA come from the germline V gene. The CDR3 sequence is CASSLLASGDYNEQFF. The DNA of the CDR3 is TGTGCCAGCAGCCTGCTTGCCAGCGGCGACTACAATGAGCAGTTCTTC.

This chain joins TRBV6-5 and TRBJ2-7; 8 bases are shared with TRBD2. After removal of 0 bases from V and 5 bases from J, the junction contained 6 bases not matched to a gene. This CDR3 region has 15 residues. Per germline, CDR1 MNHEY and CDR2 SVGAGI. The CDR3 sequence is CASSYSGRGLNEQYF. CDR3 nucleotides: TGTGCCAGCAGTTACTCCGGGAGGGGTCTGAACGAGCAGTACTTC.

The J gene is TRBJ2-3, the V gene TRBV19; 9 positions match TRBD2. V shed 4 bases and J 4 bases; nucleotides not matched to a gene: 3. Germline-derived CDR1 and CDR2 are LNHDA and SQIVND (reference sequence). The length of the CDR3 is 14 residues. As DNA, the CDR3 is TGTGCCAGTAGTACTCTAGCGGGGTCAGATACGCAGTATTTT. This codes for CASSTLAGSDTQYF.

The J gene is TRBJ2-1, the V gene TRBV3-1 (or the pseudogene TRBV3-2); D ambiguous. Germline CDR1 is LGHDT and CDR2 is YNNKEL (reference sequence). V dropped 6 bases and J dropped 5 bases, with 14 bases sitting between them. This CDR3 contains 14 residues. CDR3 nucleotides: TGTGCCAGCAGTCCACCCGTGGGCGACAATGAGCAGTTCTTC. Its translation is CASSPPVGDNEQFF.

V and J are TRBV19 and TRBJ2-7; 7 bases map to TRBD1. The CDR3 is 14 amino acids. The junction had 7 bases not matched to a gene; V was cut back by 6 bases and J by 2 bases. Germline-derived CDR1 and CDR2 are LNHDA and SQIVND (reference sequence). CDR3 coding DNA: TGTGCCAGTAGACATACAGGGGAAGCCTACGAGCAGTACTTC. Translation gives CASRHTGEAYEQYF.

The chain uses TRBV7-2 and TRBJ2-7, with 9 bases fitting TRBD2. The CDR3 runs 15 residues. Germline V gene lookup returns CDR1 SGHTA and CDR2 FQGNSA. The ends lost 1 base at V and 7 bases at J; junction bases unmatched: 8. CDR3 region: CASSLGREGLREQYF. CDR3 sequence (DNA): TGTGCCAGCAGCTTAGGGCGGGAGGGCCTAAGGGAGCAGTACTTC.

The chain carries TRBV28 and TRBJ2-5; the D gene is possibly TRBD1 (6 bases). The length of the CDR3 is 15 residues. The germline V gene has CDR1 MDHEN and CDR2 SYDVKM. The V and J ends lost 1 base and 5 bases respectively, with 14 bases between them. CDR3 region: CASSLSGTGIETQYF. The CDR3 DNA is TGTGCCAGCAGTTTATCCGGAACAGGGATTGAGACCCAGTACTTC. Full variable domain (outside the CDR3, taken from reference TRBV28 and TRBJ2-5): DVKVTQSSRYLVKRTGEKVFLECVQDMDHENMFWYRQDPGLGLRLIYFSYDVKMKEKGDIPEGYSVSREKKERFSLILESASTNQTSMYLCASSLSGTGIETQYFGPGTRLLVL.

CDR3 coding DNA: TGTGCTAGTGGTTTGGTAAATCAAGGCAGGGGGATGATGGGCACTGAAGCTTTCTTT. It is translated as CASGLVNQGRGMMGTEAFF. The rearrangement links TRBV12-5 to TRBJ1-1, with 7 bases aligning to TRBD1. V shed 0 bases and J 4 bases; nucleotides not matched to a gene: 17. Per the germline V gene, CDR1 is LGHNT and CDR2 is FRNRAP. This CDR3 region has 19 residues.

This chain's CDR3 is CASSLRGQKNTEAFF. In nucleotides, the CDR3 is TGTGCCAGCAGTTTAAGGGGACAGAAAAACACTGAAGCTTTCTTT. The V and J genes are TRBV27 and TRBJ1-1; 7 bases line up with TRBD1. Germline V gene data show CDR1 as MNHEY and CDR2 as SMNVEV (reference sequence). This CDR3 region has 15 residues. V dropped 2 bases and J dropped 2; count of bases not matched to a gene: 5.

This sequence joins TRBV10-1 and TRBJ1-2; D call uncertain. V was pared by 4 bases and J by 1 base, with 10 bases between. Germline V gene lookup returns CDR1 WNHNN and CDR2 SYGVQD (reference sequence). This CDR3 region has 14 residues. Here the CDR3 reads CASSARTLNYGYTF. For the CDR3, the DNA is TGCGCCAGCAGTGCCAGGACTCTTAACTATGGCTACACCTTC.

This clone was observed a few times. V and J are TRBV3-1 (or the pseudogene TRBV3-2) and TRBJ2-2; 11 bases fit TRBD2. In germline, CDR1 is LGHDT, CDR2 YNNKEL (reference sequence). The CDR3 runs to 16 residues. The junction had 6 bases not matched to a gene; V was cut back by 1 base and J by 8 bases. CDR3 in DNA: TGTGCCAGCAGCCAAGTCCTACTAGCGGGAGCGGGGGAGCTGTTTTTT. Its protein is CASSQVLLAGAGELFF.

This chain uses TRBV6-6 with TRBJ1-2, with a weak D call TRBD1 (5 bases). Germline assignment: CDR1 MNHNY and CDR2 SVGAGI (reference sequence). Trimming stripped 0 bases from V and 5 bases from J, with 10 bases between. The length of the CDR3 is 14 residues. The CDR3 loop reads CASSYSSAGYGYTF. DNA for the CDR3: TGTGCCAGCAGTTACTCCTCGGCAGGGTATGGCTACACCTTC.

This clone was seen a single time. The chain combines TRBV24-1 with TRBJ2-7, with 7 bases matching TRBD1. This CDR3 has 14 amino acids. Germline V gene data show CDR1 as KGHDR and CDR2 as SFDVKD. V lost 2 bases, J lost 2 bases, and 2 bases stayed unmatched. The CDR3 DNA sequence: TGTGCCACCAGTGATTCGGGACAGCCCTACGAGCAGTACTTC. Encoded protein: CATSDSGQPYEQYF.

CDR3 sequence (DNA): TGTGCCAGCAGTTCCGACCGAGCGGGAGGGGGCTACGAGCAGTACTTC. Its translation is CASSSDRAGGGYEQYF. The chain has TRBV6-6 and TRBJ2-7; TRBD2 matches at 10 bases. The CDR3 consists of 16 residues. Germline values: CDR1 MNHNY, CDR2 SVGAGI (reference sequence). V dropped 4 bases and J dropped 3; count of bases not matched to a gene: 9.

V usage is TRBV7-9 and J usage is TRBJ2-5; 8 positions match TRBD2. Germline values: CDR1 SEHNR, CDR2 FQNEAQ (reference sequence). There are 18 residues in the CDR3. Trimming cost V 2 bases and J 4 bases; bases outside gene matches: 15. The CDR3 nucleotides read TGTGCCAGCAGCTTAAGACTTGTGACGAGGACTAGCCCAGAGACCCAGTACTTC. Amino acid sequence: CASSLRLVTRTSPETQYF. Supplemented by reference TRBV7-9 and TRBJ2-5, the full variable domain reads DTGVSQNPRHKITKRGQNVTFRCDPISEHNRLYWYRQTLGQGPEFLTYFQNEAQLEKSRLLSDRFSAERPKGSFSTLEIQRTEQGDSAMYLCASSLRLVTRTSPETQYFGPGTRLLVL.

Only a few counts were recorded for this clone. At one boundary the junction diverges from the germline segment, which might be a read error. This chain uses TRBV7-7 with TRBJ2-5; D is possibly TRBD2 (6 bases). There are 15 residues in the CDR3. Germline V gene lookup returns CDR1 SSHAT and CDR2 FNYEAQ (reference sequence). CDR3 residues: CASSRRRENQETQYF. DNA for the CDR3: TGTGCTAGCAGTCGGCGTCGGGAGAACCAAGAGACCCAGTACTTC.

This chain links TRBV5-4 with TRBJ2-7; the match to TRBD2 covers 8 bases. The V segment lost 1 base and the J segment 3 bases; nucleotides outside the gene matches: 6. Germline V CDR1 and CDR2: SGHNT, YYREEE (reference sequence). CDR3 length: 15 residues. DNA for the CDR3: TGTGCCAGCAGCTTGAAAGCGGGAGTAGGCTACGAGCAGTACTTC. This translates into CASSLKAGVGYEQYF.

This rearrangement joins TRBV10-3 to TRBJ2-7; 14 nucleotides line up with TRBD2. V lost 4 bases and J lost 6; bases outside the gene matches: 8. Germline-derived CDR1 and CDR2 are ENHRY and SYGVKD. The CDR3 spans 16 residues. This chain's CDR3 is CAISGAGLAGVGEQYF. DNA of the CDR3: TGTGCCATCAGTGGGGCGGGACTAGCGGGAGTGGGCGAGCAGTACTTC.

The J gene is TRBJ2-3, the V gene TRBV27; the match to TRBD1 covers 10 bases. Germline values: CDR1 MNHEY, CDR2 SMNVEV (reference sequence). The CDR3 contains 15 residues. V gave up 5 bases and J gave up 3 bases; unmatched junction bases: 5. Written as DNA, the CDR3 is TGTGCCAGCAGTCTCCGGACAGGGGGTACAGATACGCAGTATTTT. Translating it yields CASSLRTGGTDTQYF.

The V and J genes are TRBV19 and TRBJ2-1, with 7 bases lining up with TRBD1. Germline CDR1 and CDR2: LNHDA and SQIVND (reference sequence). J gave up 2 bases and V 3 bases, and 4 bases lay outside the gene matches. This CDR3 region has 15 residues. The CDR3 DNA reads as TGTGCCAGTAGTATGGGACAGACTCCCTACAATGAGCAGTTCTTC. Translation: CASSMGQTPYNEQFF.

In this sample, this clone turned up once. This sequence joins TRBV2 and TRBJ2-7, with TRBD1 matching over 9 bases. Germline V gives CDR1 SNHLY, CDR2 FYNNEI. The CDR3 has 15 amino acids. V was clipped by 6 bases and J by 2 bases; unmatched bases: 8. CDR3 sequence: CASRLDRGPPYEQYF. The CDR3 DNA reads TGTGCCAGCAGGCTGGACAGGGGACCCCCCTACGAGCAGTACTTC.

The genes are TRBV7-6 and TRBJ2-7; D is unresolved. Trimming removed 1 base at V and 3 bases at J, with 22 bases between. The germline V gene has CDR1 SGHVS and CDR2 FNYEAQ. This CDR3 region has 18 residues. The chain's CDR3 is CASSLVGSAGQIGYEQYF. CDR3 DNA: TGTGCCAGCAGCTTAGTGGGTTCGGCTGGGCAGATAGGCTACGAGCAGTACTTC.

The V call is TRBV7-2, the J call TRBJ2-2; a weak D match, TRBD2 (6 bases). This CDR3 has 15 residues. The germline CDR1 and CDR2 sequences are SGHTA and FQGNSA. The ends were cut back, 5 bases at V and 7 bases at J, with 17 bases in the middle. In DNA, the CDR3 is TGTGCCAGCAGCCCCGGGGGAGGAGGCGGCGGGGAGCTGTTTTTT. Its translation is CASSPGGGGGGELFF.

The chain has TRBV6-5 and TRBJ1-5, with no clear D. This CDR3 region has 16 residues. Trimming removed 4 bases from V and 0 bases from J, with 13 bases in between. Germline V gene lookup returns CDR1 MNHEY and CDR2 SVGAGI. Here the CDR3 reads CASSLRSDASNQPQHF. The CDR3 nucleotides are TGTGCCAGCAGTTTACGGAGCGATGCTAGCAATCAGCCCCAGCATTTT.

This chain uses TRBV28 with TRBJ1-5; D is perhaps TRBD1 (6 bases). Between the trimmed V and J ends, which lost 6 bases and 7 bases, there was a span of 19 bases. This CDR3 has 15 amino acids. Germline V gives CDR1 MDHEN, CDR2 SYDVKM. CDR3 coding DNA: TGTGCCAGCAGAACCCAGGGTGCAGGGGAGCAGCCCCAGCATTTT. Translating it yields CASRTQGAGEQPQHF.

The chain uses TRBV6-4 and TRBJ1-5; D is unresolved. This CDR3 contains 13 residues. Germline CDR1 MRHNA, CDR2 SNTAGT. Trimming pared 5 bases from V and 7 bases from J, leaving 12 bases between. This chain's CDR3 is CASSKEENQPQHF. The CDR3 bases are TGTGCCAGCAGTAAGGAGGAAAACCAGCCCCAGCATTTT.

V gene TRBV10-3 combines with J gene TRBJ2-5, with D possibly matching TRBD2 (6 bases). The CDR3 has 15 residues. Germline V lookup: CDR1 ENHRY, CDR2 SYGVKD. Trimming removed 8 bases from V and 4 bases from J, with 20 bases in between. CDR3 protein: CAIGIADAPGETQYF. Written as DNA, the CDR3 is TGTGCCATCGGGATAGCGGACGCCCCCGGAGAGACCCAGTACTTC.

The chain carries TRBV10-3 and TRBJ1-4; 7 bases match TRBD1. Germline CDR1 reads ENHRY; CDR2 reads SYGVKD. V gave up 8 bases and J gave up 4 bases; unmatched junction bases: 4. The CDR3 covers 13 residues. The CDR3 DNA follows: TGTGCCATCCGGGACAGTGGTAATGAAAAACTGTTTTTT. Amino acid sequence: CAIRDSGNEKLFF.

The sample holds a few counts of this clone. Compared with germline, one end of the junction differs, possibly owing to a read error. The chain joins TRBV2 to TRBJ1-1; D is possibly TRBD1 (5 bases). Germline V CDR1 and CDR2: SNHLY, FYNNEI. The CDR3 covers 12 residues. CDR3 in amino acids: CASTRDDTEAFF. In DNA form, the CDR3 reads TGTGCCAGCACCAGGGATGACACCGAAGCTTTCTTT.

The chain employs TRBV7-2 and TRBJ2-1; D is possibly TRBD2 (5 bases). This CDR3 is built from 13 residues. Germline CDR1 SGHTA, CDR2 FQGNSA. The germline V and J ends were trimmed by 6 bases and 4 bases, with 10 bases remaining between them. This CDR3 is CASRWTRYNEQFF. The CDR3 region has the DNA TGTGCCAGCAGATGGACTCGATACAATGAGCAGTTCTTC.

This clone was counted between two and nine times. This chain uses TRBV11-2 with TRBJ1-1; D remains unclear. Per germline, CDR1 SGHAT and CDR2 FQNNGV. Trimming took 4 bases from V and 7 from J, leaving 10 bases between them. The CDR3 sequence is 12 residues long. CDR3 amino acids: CASSSRGSEAFF. DNA of the CDR3: TGTGCCAGCAGCTCGCGAGGGAGTGAAGCTTTCTTT. Full variable domain (remainder filled in from reference TRBV11-2 and TRBJ1-1): EAGVAQSPRYKIIEKRQSVAFWCNPISGHATLYWYQQILGQGPKLLIQFQNNGVVDDSQLPKDRFSAERLKGVDSTLKIQPAKLEDSAVYLCASSSRGSEAFFGQGTRLTVV.

The chain's CDR3 is CASSPDPGLATEQYF. The CDR3 DNA is TGTGCCAGCAGCCCGGATCCTGGACTAGCGACCGAGCAGTACTTC. The V call is TRBV3-1 (or the pseudogene TRBV3-2), the J call TRBJ2-7; 9 positions match TRBD2. This CDR3 is 15 amino acids long. With V trimmed by 4 bases and J by 6 bases, 10 bases remained unmatched. CDR1 and CDR2 from the germline V gene are LGHDT and YNNKEL (reference sequence).